The 27 T cell receptor beta chains presented below share a single source sample, sequenced in a study of CD8 T cells in ankylosing spondylitis. Study-level points and caveats: Typical of ankylosing spondylitis blood, it appeared, was a TCR beta motif of roughly eight highly homologous variants.

Each CDR3 protein is one row after TCRdb ran MiXCR on the 5' RACE reads. Of 200,000 to 250,000 distinct CDR3 sequences in the sample, around 18% are singletons; the top ten hold under 55%. These TCRs are of unknown antigen specificity. Sequences were obtained from blood, either unsorted or a sorted T cell fraction (not recorded which). The receptors were sampled from a male donor with ankylosing spondylitis.

This clonotype has at least ten counts. The chain joins TRBV7-9 to TRBJ1-1; the D is unclear. V was shortened by 2 bases and J by 1 base, with 8 bases between the two germline ends. Germline assignment: CDR1 SEHNR and CDR2 FQNEAQ (reference sequence). The length of the CDR3 is 14 residues. For the CDR3, the DNA is TGTGCCAGCAGCTTATTGGCCGAGAACACTGAAGCTTTCTTT. It is translated as CASSLLAENTEAFF.

The chain recombines TRBV11-2 with TRBJ2-7; D gene unclear. Per the germline V gene, CDR1 is SGHAT and CDR2 is FQNNGV. Trimming shortened V by 5 bases and J by 5 bases, and 16 bases separated the two germline ends. The CDR3 is made up of 14 amino acids. CDR3 sequence reads: CASSPPDFGHEQYF. CDR3 in DNA: TGTGCCAGCAGCCCCCCGGATTTTGGCCACGAGCAGTACTTC.

This clonotype was observed at least ten times. The rearrangement uses TRBV4-2 and TRBJ2-7; D may be TRBD1 or TRBD2 (6 bases each). This CDR3 is built from 14 residues. From germline, CDR1 is LGHNA and CDR2 YNFKEQ. With 3 bases removed from V and 4 bases from J, the gap between germline ends came to 13 bases. The CDR3 nucleotides are TGTGCCAGCAGCCAGGGGGCGGGGAAGTACGAGCAGTACTTC. As protein: CASSQGAGKYEQYF.

This clonotype was recorded a few times. The chain uses TRBV7-9 and TRBJ2-1; D not certain. The CDR3 has 14 residues. V shed 3 bases and J shed 4 bases, with 10 bases lying between them. CDR1 SEHNR and CDR2 FQNEAQ come from the germline V gene (reference sequence). This CDR3 reads CASSFLPRYNEQFF. CDR3 coding DNA: TGTGCCAGCAGCTTTCTCCCGCGATACAATGAGCAGTTCTTC. The whole variable domain, remainder taken from reference TRBV7-9 and TRBJ2-1, is DTGVSQNPRHKITKRGQNVTFRCDPISEHNRLYWYRQTLGQGPEFLTYFQNEAQLEKSRLLSDRFSAERPKGSFSTLEIQRTEQGDSAMYLCASSFLPRYNEQFFGPGTRLTVL.

This clonotype was found a few times. The rearrangement uses TRBV7-9 and TRBJ2-1; 10 bases match TRBD2. Germline V gene data show CDR1 as SEHNR and CDR2 as FQNEAQ (reference sequence). V dropped 3 bases and J dropped 4; count of bases not matched to a gene: 3. The CDR3 totals 15 residues. CDR3 coding DNA: TGTGCCAGCAGCTTGGCTAGCGGGAGATACAATGAGCAGTTCTTC. It encodes CASSLASGRYNEQFF.

This clonotype was detected a few times. This rearrangement joins TRBV11-1 to TRBJ2-2, with D possibly matching TRBD2 (7 bases). The V end lost 5 bases, the J end lost 7 bases, and 14 bases lay between the germline ends. Germline V gene sequence: CDR1 SGHAT, CDR2 FQDESV (reference sequence). CDR3 length equals 14 residues. This CDR3 reads CASSHRGGRGELFF. The CDR3 DNA sequence: TGTGCCAGCAGCCATAGGGGGGGGCGCGGGGAGCTGTTTTTT.

This clonotype was picked up a small number of times. The chain links TRBV20-1 to TRBJ1-4; D possibly corresponds to TRBD1 (6 bases). V was pared by 0 bases and J by 8 bases, with 22 bases between. The CDR3 extends over 17 amino acids. The germline V gene encodes CDR1 DFQATT and CDR2 SNEGSKA (reference sequence). CDR3 in amino acids: CSARDRGAPNRGEKLFF. CDR3 DNA: TGCAGTGCTAGAGATCGGGGGGCCCCTAACCGAGGAGAAAAACTGTTTTTT.

In its sample, this clonotype was seen a few times. The chain links TRBV9 to TRBJ2-2; D ambiguous. Between the trimmed V and J ends, which lost 0 bases and 0 bases, there was a span of 18 bases. The V gene's germline CDR1 is SGDLS and CDR2 YYNGEE. The CDR3 runs to 19 residues. The CDR3 reads CASSVVPVGGLTNTGELFF. The CDR3 DNA follows: TGTGCCAGCAGCGTAGTCCCCGTAGGTGGGCTTACGAACACCGGGGAGCTGTTTTTT.

V is TRBV6-1 and J is TRBJ2-1; 11 bases fit TRBD2. Trimming took 5 bases from V and 8 from J; bases not matched to a gene: 5. This CDR3 comprises 14 residues. From germline, CDR1 is MNHNS and CDR2 SASEGT. The CDR3 sequence: CASSPGTSGYEQFF. For the CDR3, the DNA is TGTGCCAGCAGTCCCGGGACTAGCGGATATGAGCAGTTCTTC.

This clonotype was recorded many times. The chain joins TRBV4-2 to TRBJ2-3; tentatively, D is TRBD2 (6 bases). Trimming shortened V by 0 bases and J by 5 bases, and 15 bases separated the two germline ends. The CDR3 is made up of 16 amino acids. Germline loops: CDR1 LGHNA, CDR2 YNFKEQ. CDR3 DNA: TGTGCCAGCAGCCAAGACCTAGCCGGAGCGGGAGATACGCAGTATTTT. This encodes CASSQDLAGAGDTQYF.

This clonotype was counted between two and nine times. This chain links TRBV24-1 with TRBJ2-3; 7 bases are a match to TRBD1. In germline, CDR1 is KGHDR, CDR2 SFDVKD. The CDR3 sequence is 14 residues long. V lost 4 bases and J lost 4; bases outside the gene matches: 4. The CDR3 loop reads CATSEGDRADTQYF. CDR3 in DNA: TGTGCCACCAGTGAGGGGGACAGAGCAGATACGCAGTATTTT.

The chain has TRBV4-1 and TRBJ2-1, with D unclear. The V end was cut by 0 bases, the J end by 0 bases, with 12 bases between. This CDR3 spans 17 amino acids. Germline CDR1 and CDR2: MGHRA and YSYEKL. CDR3 nucleotide sequence: TGCGCCAGCAGCCAAGAGGCTTTCACAAACTCCTACAATGAGCAGTTCTTC. This encodes CASSQEAFTNSYNEQFF.

This clonotype was seen a few times. The chain is built from TRBV27 and TRBJ2-2, with 9 bases fitting TRBD1. CDR1 is MNHEY, CDR2 SMNVEV, per germline (reference sequence). This CDR3 is built from 17 residues. The V segment lost 5 bases and the J segment 3 bases; nucleotides outside the gene matches: 10. CDR3 residues: CASSPPIDRGDTGELFF. For the CDR3, the DNA is TGTGCCAGCAGTCCCCCCATAGACAGGGGGGACACCGGGGAGCTGTTTTTT.

The sample holds many counts of this clonotype. J is TRBJ2-3 and V is TRBV7-3, with 12 bases fitting TRBD2. Trimming at V came to 1 base and at J to 2 bases, leaving 4 bases not matched to a gene. This CDR3 has 17 amino acids. From germline, CDR1 is SGHTA and CDR2 FQGTGA. CDR3 sequence: CASSLIGTSGSTDTQYF. Here the CDR3 DNA reads TGTGCCAGCAGCTTAATAGGGACTAGCGGGTCCACAGATACGCAGTATTTT.

The rearrangement uses TRBV19 and TRBJ2-1; the D is unclear. Germline assignment: CDR1 LNHDA and CDR2 SQIVND (reference sequence). The CDR3 consists of 13 residues. Deletions cut 8 bases from V and 3 bases from J, with 11 bases between. The CDR3 bases are TGTGCCAGTCTCTCTCTACTCTACAATGAGCAGTTCTTC. As protein: CASLSLLYNEQFF. Based on the CDR3 plus reference TRBV19 and TRBJ2-1, the full variable domain is DGGITQSPKYLFRKEGQNVTLSCEQNLNHDAMYWYRQDPGQGLRLIYYSQIVNDFQKGDIAEGYSVSREKKESFPLTVTSAQKNPTAFYLCASLSLLYNEQFFGPGTRLTVL.

This rearrangement joins TRBV4-1 to TRBJ2-7; TRBD2 agrees at 7 bases. Germline V gene data show CDR1 as MGHRA and CDR2 as YSYEKL. The ends lost 0 bases at V and 3 bases at J; junction bases unmatched: 5. CDR3 length: 15 residues. The CDR3 DNA reads TGCGCCAGCAGCCAAGATAGGAGCGGGGACTACGAGCAGTACTTC. This codes for CASSQDRSGDYEQYF.

V is TRBV7-9 and J is TRBJ1-4, with TRBD1 identical over 8 bases. The CDR3 extends over 16 amino acids. J lost 7 bases, V lost 7 bases, and 14 bases had no gene match. Germline CDR1 is SEHNR and CDR2 is FQNEAQ (reference sequence). The CDR3 DNA sequence: TGTGCCAGCACAGACGCCACACAGGGGGAAGGTGAAAAACTGTTTTTT. Translated: CASTDATQGEGEKLFF.

V usage is TRBV10-1 and J usage is TRBJ2-1, with D perhaps TRBD1 or TRBD2 (5 bases each). Germline V gene data show CDR1 as WNHNN and CDR2 as SYGVQD (reference sequence). CDR3 size: 14 residues. V lost 4 bases to trimming and J lost 4 bases, with 11 bases between them. CDR3 DNA: TGCGCCAGCAGTGGCCCGGGGCGGTACAATGAGCAGTTCTTC. Translated: CASSGPGRYNEQFF.

This clonotype was observed a few times. The V and J genes are TRBV20-1 and TRBJ1-6; 7 nucleotides agree with TRBD1. This CDR3 has 15 amino acids. Germline CDR1 DFQATT, CDR2 SNEGSKA (reference sequence). J gave up 4 bases and V 5 bases, and 8 bases lay outside the gene matches. CDR3 coding DNA: TGCAGTGCTCGTATATTGGGACAGTATAATTCACCCCTCCACTTT. Protein product: CSARILGQYNSPLHF.

The sample holds a few counts of this clonotype. The rearrangement joins TRBV9 to TRBJ1-5; D remains unclear. The ends were cut back, 0 bases at V and 0 bases at J, with 13 bases in the middle. CDR3 length: 17 amino acids. Germline lookup yields CDR1 SGDLS and CDR2 YYNGEE. Here the CDR3 reads CASSVAQEDYSNQPQHF. CDR3 nucleotide sequence: TGTGCCAGCAGCGTAGCACAAGAAGATTATAGCAATCAGCCCCAGCATTTT. The variable domain in full, with the rest retrieved from reference TRBV9 and TRBJ1-5, is DSGVTQTPKHLITATGQRVTLRCSPRSGDLSVYWYQQSLDQGLQFLIQYYNGEERAKGNILERFSAQQFPDLHSELNLSSLELGDSALYFCASSVAQEDYSNQPQHFGDGTRLSIL.

The V gene is TRBV4-1, the J gene TRBJ2-3; the match to TRBD1 covers 8 bases. The CDR3 is made up of 13 amino acids. CDR1 is MGHRA and CDR2 is YSYEKL in the germline V gene. V was pared by 3 bases and J by 4 bases, with 0 bases of the junction left unmatched. The CDR3 DNA is TGCGCCAGCAGCCAGACAGGGGCAGATACGCAGTATTTT. Its translation: CASSQTGADTQYF.

This chain links TRBV12-3 or TRBV12-4 with TRBJ2-3, with 16 bases matching TRBD2. Trimming cost V 6 bases and J 3 bases; bases outside gene matches: 9. The CDR3 extends over 18 amino acids. The CDR3 reads CASRPDGTSGGETDTQYF. DNA of the CDR3: TGTGCCAGCAGGCCTGACGGGACTAGCGGGGGGGAAACAGATACGCAGTATTTT.

V is TRBV12-3 or TRBV12-4 and J is TRBJ1-1; D not resolved. The CDR3 totals 12 residues. The ends were cut back, 5 bases at V and 0 bases at J, with 4 bases in the middle. The CDR3 region is CASSTMNTEAFF. The CDR3 nucleotides read TGTGCCAGCAGTACCATGAACACTGAAGCTTTCTTT.

This clonotype appeared many times. The V call is TRBV27, the J call TRBJ2-7; the D gene is possibly TRBD1 (5 bases). V lost 3 bases and J 2 bases, leaving 8 bases between the germline ends. The CDR3 contains 13 residues. CDR1 is MNHEY, CDR2 SMNVEV, per germline (reference sequence). The CDR3 protein is CASSFQGTYEQYF. The DNA for the CDR3 is TGTGCCAGCAGTTTTCAGGGTACCTACGAGCAGTACTTC.

This clonotype has more than one count but fewer than ten. The CDR3 DNA follows: TGTGCCAGCAGCTCCCTTCCCCCCGGCTTCTTAGCGGGGCCCCCAGATACGCAGTATTTT. Its protein is CASSSLPPGFLAGPPDTQYF. The chain is built from TRBV11-2 and TRBJ2-3; the match to TRBD2 covers 8 bases. The germline V gene has CDR1 SGHAT and CDR2 FQNNGV. J was trimmed by 4 bases and V by 4 bases; bases with no gene match: 22. The CDR3 runs to 20 residues.

This clonotype was seen only a few times. V and J are TRBV2 and TRBJ2-2, with 8 bases aligning to TRBD2. Germline V gives CDR1 SNHLY, CDR2 FYNNEI. CDR3 length: 17 amino acids. The V and J ends lost 3 bases and 3 bases, in that order; junction bases with no gene match: 9. The CDR3 reads CASSEAGTSGHTGELFF. DNA of the CDR3: TGTGCCAGCAGTGAGGCTGGCACTAGCGGACACACCGGGGAGCTGTTTTTT. The full variable domain, rest sourced from reference TRBV2 and TRBJ2-2, is EPEVTQTPSHQVTQMGQEVILRCVPISNHLYFYWYRQILGQKVEFLVSFYNNEISEKSEIFDDQFSVERPDGSNFTLKIRSTKLEDSAMYFCASSEAGTSGHTGELFFGEGSRLTVL.

This clonotype occurred a few times. The rearrangement links TRBV27 to TRBJ2-7; tentatively, D is TRBD2 (6 bases). Trimming stripped 4 bases from V and 3 bases from J, with 13 bases between. Germline V gives CDR1 MNHEY, CDR2 SMNVEV (reference sequence). The CDR3 spans 14 residues. CDR3 region: CASSSPGLIYEQYF. For the CDR3, the DNA is TGTGCCAGCAGTTCCCCGGGACTTATCTACGAGCAGTACTTC.